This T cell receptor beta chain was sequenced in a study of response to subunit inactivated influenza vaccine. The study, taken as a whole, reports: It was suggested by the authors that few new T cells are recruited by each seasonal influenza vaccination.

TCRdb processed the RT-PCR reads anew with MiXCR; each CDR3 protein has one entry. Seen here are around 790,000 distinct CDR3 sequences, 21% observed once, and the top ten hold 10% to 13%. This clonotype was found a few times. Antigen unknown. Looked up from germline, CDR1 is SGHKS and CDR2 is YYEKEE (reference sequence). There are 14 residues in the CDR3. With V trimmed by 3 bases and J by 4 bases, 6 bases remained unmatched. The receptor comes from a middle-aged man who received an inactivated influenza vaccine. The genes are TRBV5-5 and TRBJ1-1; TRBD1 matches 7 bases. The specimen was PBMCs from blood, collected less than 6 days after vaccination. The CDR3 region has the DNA TGTGCCAGCAGCTCTGGACAGGCTATCACTGAAGCTTTCTTT. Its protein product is CASSSGQAITEAFF.